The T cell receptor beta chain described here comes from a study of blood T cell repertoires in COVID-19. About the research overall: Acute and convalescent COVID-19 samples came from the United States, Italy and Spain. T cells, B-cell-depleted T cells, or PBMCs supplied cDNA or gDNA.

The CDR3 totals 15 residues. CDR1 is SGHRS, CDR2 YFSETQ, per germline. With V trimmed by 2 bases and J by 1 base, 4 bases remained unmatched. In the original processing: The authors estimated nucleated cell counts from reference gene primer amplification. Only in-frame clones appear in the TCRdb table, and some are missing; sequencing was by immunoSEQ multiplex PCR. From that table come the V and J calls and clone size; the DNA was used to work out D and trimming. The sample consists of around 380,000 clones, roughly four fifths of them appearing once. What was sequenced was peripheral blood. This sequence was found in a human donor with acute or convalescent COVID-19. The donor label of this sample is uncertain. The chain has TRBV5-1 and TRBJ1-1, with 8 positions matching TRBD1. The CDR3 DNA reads TGCGCCAGCAGCTTCGGACAGGGAAAGAACACTGAAGCTTTCTTT. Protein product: CASSFGQGKNTEAFF.